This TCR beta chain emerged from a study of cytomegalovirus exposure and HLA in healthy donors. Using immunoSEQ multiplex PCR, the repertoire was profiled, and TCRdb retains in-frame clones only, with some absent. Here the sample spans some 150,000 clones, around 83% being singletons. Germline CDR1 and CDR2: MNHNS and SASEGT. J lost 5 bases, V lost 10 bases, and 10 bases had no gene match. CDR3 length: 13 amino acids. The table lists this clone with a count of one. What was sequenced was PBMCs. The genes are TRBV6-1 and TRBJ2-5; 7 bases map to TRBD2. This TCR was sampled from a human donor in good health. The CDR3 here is CANGIAGAETQYF. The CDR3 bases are TGTGCCAATGGAATCGCGGGAGCGGAGACCCAGTACTTC.